This TCR beta chain emerged from a study of blood T cell repertoires in COVID-19. Study in general: Both acute and convalescent COVID-19 samples were obtained from the United States, Italy and Spain.

Clones were sequenced by immunoSEQ multiplex PCR, and TCRdb holds only the in-frame ones, with some missing. The table lists 200,000 to 250,000 clones, 70% to 85% of them singletons. There are 15 residues in the CDR3. Looked up from germline, CDR1 is LGHNA and CDR2 is YSLEER. V lost 1 base and J lost 3, with 12 bases in between. This clone turned up a few times. The source is a man over 45 with active or convalescent COVID-19. This sequence joins TRBV4-3 and TRBJ1-1, with D possibly TRBD1 on 6 matching bases. Material for sequencing was peripheral blood. CDR3 region: CASSQGGGSYTEAFF. The CDR3 DNA reads as TGCGCCAGCAGCCAAGGCGGGGGCTCTTACACTGAAGCTTTCTTT.